This is a list of T cell receptor beta chains from one sample in a study of T-cell memory formation after mild COVID-19. TCRdb reprocessed the 5' RACE reads with MiXCR, giving one entry per CDR3 protein. Here the sample spans roughly 410,000 distinct CDR3 sequences, 20% to 30% being singletons. Sample: PBMCs or a T cell subset sorted from them (not recorded which). Source of these receptors: an adult woman who had mild COVID-19 (a few samples of this study predate the infection). Cell type and time point are not known. The CDR3 runs from the conserved cysteine through the conserved F or W. A D gene is named only where the DNA matches it firmly. The size of a clone is reported for some rows only, either as once, few or many, or as a class for expanded clones.

.	TRBV4-2	TRBD1	TRBJ1-2	TGTGCCAGCAGCCAAAGGGGACAGGGACTAAACTATGGCTACACCTTC	CASSQRGQGLNYGYTF
.	TRBV3-1	.	TRBJ2-7	TGTGCCAGCAGCCAAGGCGGGACCGACGGATCCCAGCAGTACTTC	CASSQGGTDGSQQYF
.	TRBV7-7	TRBD1	TRBJ2-7	TGTGCTAGCAGCTTACAGGACAGGGGGAGCGAGCAGTACTTC	CASSLQDRGSEQYF
few	TRBV9	.	TRBJ2-1	TGTGCCAGCAGCGTAGAGGGGGAGGGCCTCAATGAGCAGTTCTTC	CASSVEGEGLNEQFF
.	TRBV29-1	TRBD2	TRBJ2-1	TGCAGCGTTGAAGGGACTAGCGGGAGCCTATCCTACAATGAGCAGTTCTTC	CSVEGTSGSLSYNEQFF
.	TRBV3-1	TRBD2	TRBJ2-3	TGTGCCAGCAGCGGACTAGCGGGGGGCCCTAGTCGCACAGATACGCAGTATTTT	CASSGLAGGPSRTDTQYF
many	TRBV9	.	TRBJ2-2	TGTGCCAGCAGCGTGACACAGGACACCGGGGAGCTGTTTTTT	CASSVTQDTGELFF
.	TRBV5-5	TRBD1	TRBJ1-2	TGTGCCAGCAGCTTCCGGGACAGGGACCATGCGCATGGCTACACCTTC	CASSFRDRDHAHGYTF
.	TRBV18	.	TRBJ2-1	TGTGCCAGCTCCAGGCGGCAGGACAATGAGCAGTTCTTC	CASSRRQDNEQFF
many	TRBV29-1	TRBD1	TRBJ2-7	TGCAGCGTTGAGGGACAGAATACCTACGAGCAGTACTTC	CSVEGQNTYEQYF
few	TRBV4-1	.	TRBJ2-7	TGCGCCAGCAGCCAAGCCTCGAGCTACGAGCAGTACTTC	CASSQASSYEQYF
.	TRBV27	.	TRBJ1-3	TGTGCCAGCAGTATGAATCCTGGAAACACCATATATTTT	CASSMNPGNTIYF
few	TRBV10-3	TRBD2	TRBJ2-5	TGTGCCATCAACGGGGGGGCAGAGACCCAGTACTTC	CAINGGAETQYF
.	TRBV5-6	.	TRBJ1-2	TGTGCCAGCAGCCCACAGGACACTAACTATGGCTACACCTTC	CASSPQDTNYGYTF
.	TRBV5-1	.	TRBJ2-7	TGCGCCAGCAGCTTGGATGGGAGGATCTACGAGCAGTACTTC	CASSLDGRIYEQYF
few	TRBV30	TRBD1	TRBJ2-7	TGTGCCTGGAGTAGGACAGGGGGCAAATACGAGCAGTACTTC	CAWSRTGGKYEQYF
.	TRBV18	.	TRBJ1-1	TGTGCCAGCTCACCATCAACATTACGTGGCACTGAAGCTTTCTTT	CASSPSTLRGTEAFF
.	TRBV18	.	TRBJ2-3	TGTGCCAGCTCACCACCCGGGTGGACCAGCACAGATACGCAGTATTTT	CASSPPGWTSTDTQYF
few	TRBV7-9	.	TRBJ2-5	TGTGCCAGCAGCCCGTCCCGGGGGGCAGAGACCCAGTACTTC	CASSPSRGAETQYF
.	TRBV20-1	.	TRBJ1-2	TGCAGTGCTAGAGATCTACAGAACTATGGCTACACCTTC	CSARDLQNYGYTF
few	TRBV4-3	TRBD1	TRBJ2-1	TGCGCCAGCAGCCAAGCCCGGGACAGGGGTCCCAATGAGCAGTTCTTC	CASSQARDRGPNEQFF
few	TRBV5-1	TRBD1	TRBJ2-5	TGCGCCAGCAGCTTTGGACAGGGTGAGGAGACCCAGTACTTC	CASSFGQGEETQYF
few	TRBV20-1	TRBD1	TRBJ2-7	TGCAGTGCTAGTCGGACAGGGGGCGTCTACGAGCAGTACTTC	CSASRTGGVYEQYF
few	TRBV9	TRBD1	TRBJ2-5	TGTGCCAGCAGCGCCTCTCCAACAGGGGTAGAGACCCAGTACTTC	CASSASPTGVETQYF
.	TRBV27	TRBD1	TRBJ1-2	TGTGCCAGCAGTCATCGTTCGCACAATTCCGGGACAGGGGTACATGGCTACACCTTC	CASSHRSHNSGTGVHGYTF
.	TRBV9	TRBD2	TRBJ2-7	TGTGCCAGCAGCGTAGCGGGGGGATCGTCCGAGCAGTACTTC	CASSVAGGSSEQYF
.	TRBV12-3/TRBV12-4	.	TRBJ2-5	TGTGCCAGCAGTTTTGGCGAAGGACGCGGGGACTTC	CASSFGEGRGDF
few	TRBV15	TRBD2	TRBJ2-1	TGTGCCACCAGCAATAGCGGGAGTACAAACAATGAGCAGTTCTTC	CATSNSGSTNNEQFF
few	TRBV5-1	TRBD1	TRBJ1-2	TGCGCCAGCAGCTACTTCGGGACAGGGAACTACACCTTC	CASSYFGTGNYTF
.	TRBV6-5	TRBD2	TRBJ2-5	TGTGCCAGCAGTTACTCTGCGGGAGGGCCCCAAGAGACCCAGTACTTC	CASSYSAGGPQETQYF
.	TRBV18	.	TRBJ2-7	TGTGCCAGCTCACCAGAGCAGTTGTTGGAGCAGTACTTC	CASSPEQLLEQYF
.	TRBV30	.	TRBJ1-1	TGTGCCTGGAGGGCCAGACAGGATGAAGCTTTCTTT	CAWRARQDEAFF
few	TRBV24-1	TRBD2	TRBJ2-3	TGTGCCACACGGACTAGCGGGACCACAGATACGCAGTATTTT	CATRTSGTTDTQYF
few	TRBV3-1	.	TRBJ2-5	TGTGCCAGCAGCGGCACAGGGATTGGAGAGACCCAGTACTTC	CASSGTGIGETQYF
few	TRBV7-9	.	TRBJ2-3	TGTGCCAGCAGCTTGAGTGTCCAGTCTCTTAGGTCAGATACGCAGTATTTT	CASSLSVQSLRSDTQYF
many	TRBV3-1	.	TRBJ2-7	TGTGCCAGCAGCCGGTTCTACGAGCAGTACTTC	CASSRFYEQYF
.	TRBV4-1	.	TRBJ2-3	TGCGCCAGCAGCCAAGATCCGGGGGGCACTAGCACAGATACGCAGTATTTT	CASSQDPGGTSTDTQYF
few	TRBV3-1	.	TRBJ2-2	TGTGCCAGCAGCCACGTTACAGGCACCGGGGAGCTGTTTTTT	CASSHVTGTGELFF
.	TRBV2	.	TRBJ1-1	TGTGCCACCCGCCGGGGCACTGAAGCTTTCTTT	CATRRGTEAFF
.	TRBV6-1	TRBD1	TRBJ2-7	TGTGCCAGCAGGCTAACCGGGACAGGAGCATACGAGCAGTACTTC	CASRLTGTGAYEQYF
.	TRBV5-1	.	TRBJ1-3	TGCGCCAGCAGCCCCGTCGTGGGGTTATCTGGAAACACCATATATTTT	CASSPVVGLSGNTIYF
.	TRBV3-1	TRBD2	TRBJ2-2	TGTGCCAGCAGCCAACCAGCGGGAGGCCCCTGGGCCGGGGAGCTGTTTTTT	CASSQPAGGPWAGELFF
few	TRBV7-9	TRBD1	TRBJ1-2	TGTGCCAGCAGCTCCACCCCCGGGACAGCCGATGGCTACACCTTC	CASSSTPGTADGYTF
.	TRBV11-2	.	TRBJ1-1	TGTGCCAGCAGCTTAGCGCTCAGCCAGAACACTGAAGCTTTCTTT	CASSLALSQNTEAFF
many	TRBV14	.	TRBJ2-1	TGTGCCAGCAGCCGAGTTTACAATGAGCAGTTCTTC	CASSRVYNEQFF
.	TRBV20-1	.	TRBJ2-7	TGCAGTGCTAGAGACCGCATAATGGGCCAGCAGTACTTC	CSARDRIMGQQYF